Following are 32 T cell receptor beta chains from one sample sequenced in a study of monozygotic twins with inflammatory bowel disease. TCRdb derives one entry per CDR3 protein from the 5' RACE reads, leaving out DNA. Its clone listing holds around 140,000 distinct CDR3 sequences. Sequenced input: blood. These receptors were collected from a human donor with ulcerative colitis or Crohn's disease, or a healthy co-twin of an affected twin (not recorded which).

The chain is built from TRBV4-3 and TRBJ2-7; TCRdb names TRBD1, which stays unverified in the absence of DNA. CDR1 and CDR2 (germline): LGHNA, YSLEER. The CDR3 is 13 amino acids. CDR3 sequence reads: CASSQEGAYEQYF.

The J gene is TRBJ2-7, the V gene TRBV7-2; TCRdb gives TRBD1 as the D gene, but with no DNA this cannot be confirmed. CDR3 length: 16 amino acids. CDR1 is SGHTA, CDR2 FQGNSA, per germline. The CDR3 loop is CASSQDSLRSRYEQYF.

V and J are TRBV5-4 and TRBJ2-5; TCRdb's assignment of TRBD1 cannot be checked, as there is no DNA. CDR1 is SGHNT and CDR2 is YYREEE in the germline V gene (reference sequence). This CDR3 has 15 amino acids. This CDR3 reads CASSFGGQYQETQYF.

This rearrangement joins TRBV12-3 or TRBV12-4 to TRBJ2-7; the TCRdb call, TRBD1, lacks DNA for checking. This CDR3 region has 15 residues. CDR3 region: CASSLGVGSPYEQYF.

V usage is TRBV6-5 and J usage is TRBJ1-6. Germline CDR1 reads MNHEY; CDR2 reads SVGAGI. This CDR3 contains 12 residues. The CDR3 reads CASSYGNSPLHF.

This chain uses TRBV20-1 with TRBJ2-7; TCRdb outputs TRBD2, but without DNA this stays unchecked. The germline CDR1 and CDR2 sequences are DFQATT and SNEGSKA (reference sequence). The CDR3 runs to 15 residues. This CDR3 is CSAKRGRGGSYEQYF.

The chain employs TRBV4-1 and TRBJ1-2; no DNA is available, so the TRBD1 call from TCRdb remains unchecked. The CDR3 is 16 amino acids. Germline-derived CDR1 and CDR2 are MGHRA and YSYEKL. CDR3 residues: CASSQDPQGAVYGYTF.

The V call is TRBV3-1, the J call TRBJ2-1; TCRdb's D call, TRBD2, is unchecked because there is no DNA. The germline gives CDR1 LGHDT, CDR2 YNNKEL (reference sequence). The CDR3 sequence is 17 residues long. Here the CDR3 reads CASSQEPSGGVYNEQFF.

The J gene is TRBJ2-3, the V gene TRBV5-1; TCRdb calls TRBD1, which cannot be checked without DNA. Germline V lookup: CDR1 SGHRS, CDR2 YFSETQ. This CDR3 region has 14 residues. The CDR3 region is CASSPPGPPITQYF.

The chain combines TRBV11-2 with TRBJ2-3; TCRdb picks TRBD1, but there is no DNA to check that call. This CDR3 spans 13 amino acids. Germline V gene lookup returns CDR1 SGHAT and CDR2 FQNNGV. This CDR3 reads CASSAPGTDTQYF.

The gene calls are TRBV29-1 and TRBJ1-2; the TCRdb D gene call, TRBD1, has no DNA to confirm it. The CDR3 extends over 15 amino acids. Germline V gene sequence: CDR1 SQVTM, CDR2 ANQGSEA. The CDR3 sequence: CSVERRAGQDYGYTF.

The V gene is TRBV5-6, the J gene TRBJ2-7; no DNA is available, so the TRBD2 call from TCRdb remains unchecked. This CDR3 has 15 amino acids. CDR1 and CDR2 from the germline V gene are SGHDT and YYEEEE. This CDR3 is CASNPVGTSLNEQYF.

This chain connects TRBV19 to TRBJ2-5. The CDR3 is made up of 13 amino acids. The V gene's germline CDR1 is LNHDA and CDR2 SQIVND (reference sequence). Here the CDR3 reads CASSIGSQETQYF.

V is TRBV3-1 and J is TRBJ2-1; the TCRdb D gene call, TRBD1, has no DNA to confirm it. The CDR3 extends over 15 amino acids. The V gene's germline CDR1 is LGHDT and CDR2 YNNKEL (reference sequence). The CDR3 region is CASSPPRGAYNEQFF.

The chain couples TRBV10-3 to TRBJ1-1; the TRBD1 assignment by TCRdb is unverifiable without DNA. Germline V CDR1 and CDR2: ENHRY, SYGVKD. This CDR3 contains 12 residues. The CDR3 sequence: CATGVPNTEAFF.

The V call is TRBV6-2 or TRBV6-3, the J call TRBJ2-2; with no DNA, the TCRdb D assignment of TRBD1 cannot be verified. Germline V gene lookup returns CDR1 MNHEY and CDR2 SVGEGT. There are 15 residues in the CDR3. CDR3 residues: CASMISGLNTGELFF.

This chain's CDR3 is CASSYGTADNQPQHF. The chain links TRBV4-2 to TRBJ1-5; there is no DNA to check the TCRdb D call of TRBD1. Germline-derived CDR1 and CDR2 are LGHNA and YNFKEQ. This CDR3 spans 15 amino acids.

V gene TRBV5-1 combines with J gene TRBJ2-7; the D gene TCRdb calls, TRBD1, cannot be checked with no DNA. The CDR3 is made up of 16 amino acids. Germline CDR1 reads SGHRS; CDR2 reads YFSETQ. The CDR3: CASSPQGFGPTYEQYF.

The chain combines TRBV5-1 with TRBJ1-1. Germline V gene lookup returns CDR1 SGHRS and CDR2 YFSETQ. This CDR3 contains 14 residues. Here the CDR3 reads CASSLEPRVLEAFF.

The V call is TRBV30, the J call TRBJ2-7. Germline V gene sequence: CDR1 GTSNPN, CDR2 SVGIG (reference sequence). The CDR3 covers 13 residues. The CDR3 spells CAWSSKTTYEQYF.

The CDR3 region is CASSLGGTANQPQHF. This rearrangement joins TRBV5-1 to TRBJ1-5; TCRdb designates TRBD1, a call that cannot be tested without DNA. Per the germline V gene, CDR1 is SGHRS and CDR2 is YFSETQ. The CDR3 totals 15 residues.

This chain connects TRBV6-1 to TRBJ2-5; the D call of TRBD1 rests on TCRdb alone, since no DNA is present to check it. Germline CDR1 is MNHNS and CDR2 is SASEGT. This CDR3 has 14 amino acids. The chain's CDR3 is CASTGGHSQETQYF.

Here the CDR3 reads CASSRDRLYEQYF. The chain couples TRBV7-9 to TRBJ2-7; lacking DNA, the TRBD1 call made by TCRdb goes unchecked. Germline V CDR1 and CDR2: SEHNR, FQNEAQ (reference sequence). This CDR3 is 13 amino acids long.

This chain uses TRBV7-3 with TRBJ1-4. The CDR3 length is 14 residues. The germline V gene encodes CDR1 SGHTA and CDR2 FQGTGA. CDR3 sequence reads: CASSLTGSGEKLFF. Complete variable domain (other parts from reference TRBV7-3 and TRBJ1-4): GAGVSQTPSNKVTEKGKYVELRCDPISGHTALYWYRQSLGQGPEFLIYFQGTGAADDSGLPNDRFFAVRPEGSVSTLKIQRTERGDSAVYLCASSLTGSGEKLFFGSGTQLSVL.

The chain combines TRBV12-3 or TRBV12-4 with TRBJ2-7; as DNA is missing, the TRBD2 call by TCRdb cannot be tested. The length of the CDR3 is 13 residues. The CDR3 is CASSLERRHEQYF.

The CDR3 loop is CASSLVGRGYENTGELFF. The V and J genes are TRBV5-1 and TRBJ2-2. Germline V lookup: CDR1 SGHRS, CDR2 YFSETQ. The CDR3 length is 18 residues. Full variable domain (rest looked up from reference TRBV5-1 and TRBJ2-2): KAGVTQTPRYLIKTRGQQVTLSCSPISGHRSVSWYQQTPGQGLQFLFEYFSETQRNKGNFPGRFSGRQFSNSRSEMNVSTLELGDSALYLCASSLVGRGYENTGELFFGEGSRLTVL.

The chain uses TRBV18 and TRBJ1-6. The CDR3 runs 15 residues. Germline values: CDR1 KGHSH, CDR2 LQKENI. The CDR3 loop reads CASSPLGDMNSPLHF.

The chain carries TRBV12-3 or TRBV12-4 and TRBJ2-7; TCRdb lists TRBD1, though no DNA is available to test this call. The CDR3 contains 17 residues. The CDR3 is CASSFPRARDTVSEQYF.

V gene TRBV20-1 combines with J gene TRBJ2-1; TCRdb proposes TRBD1, but this gene call is untestable without DNA. Per the germline V gene, CDR1 is DFQATT and CDR2 is SNEGSKA (reference sequence). This CDR3 comprises 16 residues. The CDR3 region is CSARVRTGHSYNEQFF.

The CDR3 is CASSPGPPTSRSPLHF. The chain uses TRBV18 and TRBJ1-6; absent DNA, TCRdb's TRBD1 call cannot be checked. This CDR3 has 16 residues. Germline values: CDR1 KGHSH, CDR2 LQKENI.

This rearrangement joins TRBV11-3 to TRBJ1-2. Germline lookup yields CDR1 SGHNT and CDR2 YENEEA. This CDR3 is built from 13 residues. The CDR3 region is CASSSASNYGYTF.

The chain joins TRBV5-1 to TRBJ1-1; there is no DNA to check the TCRdb D call of TRBD1. The CDR3 consists of 16 residues. Germline V gene sequence: CDR1 SGHRS, CDR2 YFSETQ. CDR3: CASSLAGGSENTEAFF.